The following is a T cell receptor (beta chain) sequence with its context. This clone was recorded only once. The specificity of this receptor is unknown. Per-nucleotide qualities are absent, and no much larger clonotype sits a single base away. Its CDR3 holds 15 amino acids, cysteine through phenylalanine. The sequence is cut down to CDR3 DNA, 45 bases in frame from base 1. The germline V gene provides CDR1 MDHEN and CDR2 SYDVKM. The V end loses 1 base and the J end loses 1 base, and a stretch of 7 bases separates them. The donors were healthy, HIV-negative adults with no recently reported acute infections or vaccinations. Every donor was a Caucasian adult residing in Nashville, Tennessee, USA. CD4+ T cells were enriched by magnetic negative selection, after which naive cells were positively selected on CD45RA and the negative fraction was taken as the memory subset. Blood was collected by leukapheresis, and PBMCs were isolated by Ficoll-Histopaque density gradient centrifugation and then cryopreserved in liquid nitrogen vapor phase. Purity and quantity of every magnetically sorted T cell population were checked by analytical flow cytometry. From each sorted fraction, genomic DNA was isolated and quantified by UV absorbance on a Nanodrop 2000c.

TCR CDR3 regions were amplified from genomic DNA by multiplex PCR using the deep immunoSEQ assay. Genomic DNA extracted from each cell subset was distributed evenly over all wells of several immunoSEQ 96-well plates, and each plate served as one replicate. Each replicate PCR for sorted subsets received about 0.2 ug genomic DNA, equal to about 30,000 T cell genomes. The purified libraries were quantified using a Qubit 3.0 fluorometer, sized with a Bioanalyzer 2100, and then quantified again using the KAPA Library Quantification kit. Each immunoSEQ 96-well plate was sequenced on its own single-read 150-cycle Illumina NextSeq 550 flow cell. In the authors' own workflow: The immunoSEQ output contained only junctional sequences without quality scores, so filtering could not match that applied to full-length reads. Sequences were annotated with PyIR, a Python wrapper for IgBLAST v1.9, and V/J genes and CDR3 were assigned using IMGT germline references. Any read was removed if the V/J assignment was weak (E-value above 1e-6), the CDR3 was missing, or the read contained stop codons, out-of-frame junctions, or ambiguous translated residues. V3J clonotypes were defined as sequences sharing an identical inferred V gene, J gene, and CDR3 amino acid sequence. To compute the percentage overlap between repertoires, the number of shared unique clonotypes was divided by the size of the smaller repertoire. Richness of each repertoire was evaluated using RTK rarefaction, the Chao1 estimator, and Recon v2.1 estimates of unobserved clonotypes. OLGA was used to compute generation probabilities for all TCRbeta clonotypes that the gDNA method yielded from a few donors. Not all clones reach the TCRdb copy of this immuneACCESS table, which keeps in-frame sequences only. Checked studies attribute under half of the gap to unresolved V genes and leave the rest unexplained. The DNA gave D and trimming, while V, J and clone size come from that table. For this sample there are approximately 1.5 million clones; around 98.5% appear just once. Approximately 0.4% of the sample is held by the ten biggest clonotypes.

The data derive from a study of shared clonotypes between healthy human individuals (dated by TCRdb to about 2020). In terms of the full investigation: The cohort included three men and a couple of women between 18 and 49 years of age. For each donor, CD4 naive and CD4 memory were each run on three plates, CD8 naive on two plates, and CD8 memory on one plate. The study deeply sequenced blood TCR repertoires of five healthy adults to estimate repertoire size and the extent of clonotype sharing between individuals. Different laboratories and diverse techniques were used to prepare libraries and sequence TCR repertoires, to increase sequencing depth and limit assay-specific biases. Between about 0.9 and 9 billion PBMCs per donor were obtained by leukapheresis. Study-wide conclusions, independent of this receptor: Rarefaction of sorted-subset datasets indicated incomplete sequencing despite the large sequencing depth. Pairwise subsampling led to the expectation that sequencing depth would affect the degree of clonotype sharing among donors. Sampling was restricted to blood, and TCR repertoires in tissue are likely to differ from TCR repertoires in blood. Larger estimated clonotype richness was generally found for naive subsets than for memory subsets. Because the study included only a small number of donors, the genetic and exposure-history diversity represented was limited. Compared with non-shared clonotypes, the clonotypes found in all four sorted-subset donors had higher generation probabilities. Across four donors, around 5% of naive CD4, around 3.5% of naive CD8, roughly 2.3% of memory CD4, and about 0.44% of memory CD8 clonotypes were shared.

The sequence joins TRBV28 to TRBJ2-2; a tentative D call is TRBD2 (5 bases match). This clonotype was sampled from a man in his thirties or forties in good health. Sequenced input: naive CD4+ T cells sorted from blood. The cell subset or site tag for this specimen amounts to: CD45RA+ positively selected. The encoded CDR3 is CASSLSSGNTGELFF. DNA sequence: TGTGCCAGCAGTTTATCAAGCGGGAACACCGGGGAGCTGTTTTTT.